The 25 T cell receptor beta chains below come from one sample, sequenced in a study of regulatory T cells in long-lasting Graves disease. CDR3-region Arm-PCR and iRepertoire HTBI primers produced the TCR beta libraries. Using its own MiXCR run on the multiplex PCR reads, TCRdb lists one record per CDR3 protein. The repertoire consists of about 440,000 distinct CDR3 sequences, with around 17% occurring once and the leading ten covering roughly 23%. Documented time point: newly diagnosed GD, antithyroid drugs for less than 3 months. There was RNA extracted from PBMCs, and the TCR library was made from it. These data were also filed under a second study, of T cells in Graves' hyperthyroidism and ophthalmopathy.

The sequencing here drew on peripheral blood mononuclear cells (PBMCs), taken at new diagnosis, from a patient treated with antithyroid drugs. These receptors were taken from a woman younger than 35 with Graves disease.

This clonotype was counted only a few times. The chain recombines TRBV20-1 with TRBJ1-1; D is unclear. Trimming removed 4 bases from V and 1 base from J, with 10 bases in between. CDR1 and CDR2 (germline): DFQATT, SNEGSKA (reference sequence). The CDR3 totals 13 residues. DNA of the CDR3: TGCAGTGCTATCTCAGACAAGAACACTGAAGCTTTCTTT. It encodes CSAISDKNTEAFF.

Worth noting for this clonotype: Since a far larger clone is one base different, this is likely a read error. This chain links TRBV7-2 with TRBJ2-1; weak D call: TRBD2 (6 bases). Per germline, CDR1 SGHTA and CDR2 FQGNSA. CDR3 size: 19 residues. CDR3 loop: CASSILPERHGRKNNERFF. The CDR3 bases are TGTGCCAGCAGTATCCTCCCCGAACGTCATGGGAGGAAGAACAATGAGCGGTTCTTC. Complete variable domain (other parts from reference TRBV7-2 and TRBJ2-1): GAGVSQSPSNKVTEKGKDVELRCDPISGHTALYWYRQSLGQGLEFLIYFQGNSAPDKSGLPSDRFSAERTGGSVSTLTIQRTQQEDSAVYLCASSILPERHGRKNNERFFGPGTRLTVL.

This clonotype turned up a few times. The CDR3 loop is CSASSQGANGELFF. CDR3 nucleotides: TGCAGTGCTAGTAGTCAGGGGGCGAACGGGGAGCTGTTTTTT. This chain connects TRBV20-1 to TRBJ2-2; 8 bases match TRBD1. This CDR3 region has 14 residues. V shed 3 bases, J shed 7 bases, and the junction held 7 bases outside the gene matches. The germline V gene encodes CDR1 DFQATT and CDR2 SNEGSKA (reference sequence).

The rearrangement joins TRBV7-9 to TRBJ2-1; unclear D gene. Trimming took off 6 bases at V and 9 bases at J, with 6 bases between the two ends. Germline V lookup: CDR1 SEHNR, CDR2 FQNEAQ (reference sequence). There are 10 residues in the CDR3. The DNA of the CDR3 is TGTGCCAGCAGGGCCTCTGAGCAGTTCTTC. Translating it yields CASRASEQFF.

In its sample, this clonotype was seen a few times. The CDR3 nucleotides read TGTGCCACTGGGCTACAGGGCAGCAATCAGCCCCAGCATTTT. Protein sequence: CATGLQGSNQPQHF. The J gene is TRBJ1-5, the V gene TRBV15; D is possibly TRBD1 (6 bases). The V gene lost 9 bases and the J gene lost 1 base, with 13 bases spanning the gap. Germline CDR1 and CDR2: LNHNV and YYDKDF (reference sequence). This CDR3 region has 14 residues.

The chain joins TRBV7-9 to TRBJ2-3; tentatively, D is TRBD1 (6 bases). CDR3 length equals 15 residues. Per the germline V gene, CDR1 is SEHNR and CDR2 is FQNEAQ (reference sequence). The V end was cut by 1 base, the J end by 4 bases, with 12 bases between. The CDR3 DNA sequence: TGTGCCAGCAGCTTAGGGGCAGGGGCGCCAGATACGCAGTATTTT. Amino acid sequence: CASSLGAGAPDTQYF.

This clonotype has a count of ten or more. This chain links TRBV12-3 or TRBV12-4 with TRBJ2-3; the D is unclear. This CDR3 contains 11 residues. V shed 3 bases and J shed 4 bases, with 2 bases lying between them. The CDR3 bases are TGTGCCAGCAGTTTTTCAGATACGCAGTATTTT. Translation gives CASSFSDTQYF.

This sequence joins TRBV5-6 and TRBJ2-7; weak D call: TRBD1 (6 bases). The V end was cut by 4 bases, the J end by 6 bases, with 14 bases between. The V gene's germline CDR1 is SGHDT and CDR2 YYEEEE. The CDR3 runs to 13 residues. The chain's CDR3 is CASSLDRSSEQYF. CDR3 coding DNA: TGTGCCAGCAGCCTAGACAGGTCTAGCGAGCAGTACTTC.

This clonotype was counted ten times or more. The V gene is TRBV5-6, the J gene TRBJ2-7; TRBD2 matches at 7 bases. Trimming at V came to 4 bases and at J to 3 bases, leaving 4 bases not matched to a gene. The CDR3 is 13 residues long. Germline CDR1 SGHDT, CDR2 YYEEEE. The CDR3 protein is CASSGTTLYEQYF. The CDR3 nucleotides read TGTGCCAGCAGCGGGACTACCCTCTACGAGCAGTACTTC.

This chain uses TRBV28 with TRBJ1-1; the match to TRBD1 covers 11 bases. The CDR3 sequence is 14 residues long. Germline V gene lookup returns CDR1 MDHEN and CDR2 SYDVKM. V lost 7 bases to trimming and J lost 10 bases; unmatched junction nucleotides: 11. CDR3 DNA: TGTGCCAGCATCGGCCTTCCGGGACAGGGGGTAGCTTTCTTT. Its translation is CASIGLPGQGVAFF. Combining the CDR3 with reference TRBV28 and TRBJ1-1 gives the whole variable domain DVKVTQSSRYLVKRTGEKVFLECVQDMDHENMFWYRQDPGLGLRLIYFSYDVKMKEKGDIPEGYSVSREKKERFSLILESASTNQTSMYLCASIGLPGQGVAFFGQGTRLTVV.

This clonotype was seen at least ten times. V and J are TRBV27 and TRBJ1-5; 9 bases align to TRBD1. The CDR3 consists of 14 residues. Trimming removed 5 bases from V and 7 bases from J; junction bases left unmatched: 6. The germline gives CDR1 MNHEY, CDR2 SMNVEV (reference sequence). The CDR3 coding sequence is TGTGCCAGCAGTAACAACAGGGGGCGACAGCCCCAGCATTTT. It yields the protein CASSNNRGRQPQHF.

This clonotype was detected only a few times. V is TRBV2 and J is TRBJ2-4; 10 bases are shared with TRBD2. This CDR3 is built from 16 residues. V lost 5 bases and J lost 0; bases outside the gene matches: 4. Germline assignment: CDR1 SNHLY and CDR2 FYNNEI. This CDR3 reads CASSPGLAVAKNIQYF. DNA of the CDR3: TGTGCCAGCAGTCCAGGACTAGCGGTAGCCAAAAACATTCAGTACTTC.

The V call is TRBV11-2, the J call TRBJ2-3, with unresolved D. V shed 10 bases and J shed 8 bases, with 10 bases lying between them. Per the germline V gene, CDR1 is SGHAT and CDR2 is FQNNGV. The CDR3 is 10 amino acids. The CDR3 sequence: CANRSGTQYF. CDR3 DNA sequence: TGTGCCAACCGTTCGGGTACGCAGTATTTT.

This clonotype was seen at least ten times. The chain has TRBV27 and TRBJ2-3; D possibly corresponds to TRBD1 (6 bases). V gave up 4 bases and J gave up 2 bases, with 13 bases separating them. Germline V lookup: CDR1 MNHEY, CDR2 SMNVEV (reference sequence). The CDR3 contains 15 residues. The chain's CDR3 is CASSSTGMYTDTQYF. The CDR3 DNA follows: TGTGCCAGCAGTTCAACAGGGATGTACACAGATACGCAGTATTTT.

This clonotype was counted at least ten times. The rearrangement joins TRBV28 to TRBJ2-6, with 7 bases lining up with TRBD1. Trimming cost V 7 bases and J 2 bases; bases outside gene matches: 11. Per germline, CDR1 MDHEN and CDR2 SYDVKM. The CDR3 has 17 residues. Written as DNA, the CDR3 is TGTGCCAGCACCCCTCGACAGGGTGGCCCTGGGGCCAACGTCCTGACTTTC. As protein: CASTPRQGGPGANVLTF.

This chain connects TRBV5-1 to TRBJ2-1, with 8 bases aligning to TRBD2. Germline CDR1 and CDR2: SGHRS and YFSETQ. CDR3 length: 16 amino acids. The trim removed 0 bases at V and 8 bases at J, leaving 10 bases unmatched. CDR3 bases: TGCGCCAGCAGCTTGGCAGCCGGGAGGGTGGCCCATGAGCAGTTCTTC. Protein product: CASSLAAGRVAHEQFF.

Many counts were recorded for this clonotype. V and J are TRBV2 and TRBJ1-4; possibly TRBD1 for D (5 bases). CDR1 SNHLY and CDR2 FYNNEI come from the germline V gene. Trimming removed 3 bases from V and 4 bases from J, with 9 bases in between. The CDR3 spans 14 residues. DNA for the CDR3: TGTGCCAGCAGTGATCGACAGTTTAATGAAAAACTGTTTTTT. This sequence encodes CASSDRQFNEKLFF.

This clonotype was detected ten times or more. The V gene is TRBV2, the J gene TRBJ1-5, with D possibly TRBD1 on 5 matching bases. The V gene's germline CDR1 is SNHLY and CDR2 FYNNEI. Trimming took off 5 bases at V and 5 bases at J, with 10 bases between the two ends. The CDR3 is 13 amino acids. CDR3 nucleotides: TGTGCCAGCAGTTCCGACAGTTATCAGCCCCAGCATTTT. It yields the protein CASSSDSYQPQHF.

On this clonotype itself: A much larger clone is a single base away; this may be a read error. J is TRBJ2-1 and V is TRBV5-1; the match to TRBD2 covers 11 bases. The CDR3 is 17 amino acids. CDR1 and CDR2 (germline): SGHRS, YFSETQ. The CDR3 sequence is CASSNRLAGGPHNEQFF. The CDR3 nucleotides read TGTGCCAGCAGCAACCGGTTAGCGGGAGGGCCCCACAATGAGCAGTTCTTC.

V is TRBV20-1 and J is TRBJ1-6; D gene unclear. The V gene lost 3 bases and the J gene lost 8 bases, with 20 bases spanning the gap. CDR1 is DFQATT, CDR2 SNEGSKA, per germline (reference sequence). The CDR3 has 16 amino acids. CDR3 sequence (DNA): TGCAGTGCTAGTTTACCCGTCAGACCTCGGGATTCACCCCTCCACTTT. Amino acid sequence: CSASLPVRPRDSPLHF.

This clonotype was observed a few times. This chain uses TRBV5-5 with TRBJ1-1; D is unclear. This CDR3 region has 13 residues. Deletions cut 10 bases from V and 1 base from J, with 14 bases between. The germline gives CDR1 SGHKS, CDR2 YYEKEE (reference sequence). The CDR3 DNA reads TGTGCCTCGTGTCCCACTGGGAACACTGAAGCTTTCTTT. Residues: CASCPTGNTEAFF.

This clonotype has a handful of counts. The rearrangement joins TRBV28 to TRBJ1-2; D possibly corresponds to TRBD1 (5 bases). Germline CDR1 reads MDHEN; CDR2 reads SYDVKM. The CDR3 has 16 residues. Between the trimmed V and J ends, which lost 7 bases and 3 bases, there was a span of 21 bases. CDR3 in amino acids: CASTTGGWDSDYGYTF. The CDR3 region has the DNA TGTGCCAGCACTACAGGAGGTTGGGACTCAGACTATGGCTACACCTTC.

The chain has TRBV19 and TRBJ1-1; unclear D gene. CDR1 and CDR2 from the germline V gene are LNHDA and SQIVND (reference sequence). V gave up 5 bases and J gave up 5 bases, with 12 bases separating them. CDR3 length: 13 amino acids. The DNA for the CDR3 is TGTGCCAGTAGTGATACTAGGGCTACTGAAGCTTTCTTT. Encoded protein: CASSDTRATEAFF. Drawing the rest from reference TRBV19 and TRBJ1-1, the complete variable domain is DGGITQSPKYLFRKEGQNVTLSCEQNLNHDAMYWYRQDPGQGLRLIYYSQIVNDFQKGDIAEGYSVSREKKESFPLTVTSAQKNPTAFYLCASSDTRATEAFFGQGTRLTVV.

Only a few counts were recorded for this clonotype. V and J are TRBV27 and TRBJ1-2; the D gene is possibly TRBD1 (5 bases). Germline CDR1 MNHEY, CDR2 SMNVEV (reference sequence). V dropped 1 base and J dropped 4 bases, with 10 bases sitting between them. This CDR3 is 14 amino acids long. Here the CDR3 DNA reads TGTGCCAGCAGTTTATTAGGGGAATCCTATGGCTACACCTTC. This codes for CASSLLGESYGYTF.

The sample holds many counts of this clonotype. The chain uses TRBV12-3 or TRBV12-4 and TRBJ2-1, with 10 bases lining up with TRBD2. The CDR3 sequence is 15 residues long. The ends lost 6 bases at V and 5 bases at J; junction bases unmatched: 7. The CDR3 sequence is CASRLAGERHNEQFF. The CDR3 nucleotides are TGTGCCAGCAGGCTAGCGGGAGAACGCCACAATGAGCAGTTCTTC.